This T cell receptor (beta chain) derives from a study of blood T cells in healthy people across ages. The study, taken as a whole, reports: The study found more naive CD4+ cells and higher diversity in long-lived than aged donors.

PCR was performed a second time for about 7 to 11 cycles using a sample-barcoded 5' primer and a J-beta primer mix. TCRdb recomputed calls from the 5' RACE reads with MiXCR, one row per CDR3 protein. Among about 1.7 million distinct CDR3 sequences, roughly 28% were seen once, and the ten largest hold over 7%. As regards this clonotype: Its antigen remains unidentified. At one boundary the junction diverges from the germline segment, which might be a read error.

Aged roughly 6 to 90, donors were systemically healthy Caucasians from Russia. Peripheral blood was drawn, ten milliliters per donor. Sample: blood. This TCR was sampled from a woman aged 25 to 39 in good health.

CDR3 sequence reads: CVSSPATLYRGSYGQYF. The CDR3 DNA follows: TGCGTCAGCAGTCCCGCGACCCTCTACAGGGGATCCTACGGGCAGTACTTC. V and J are TRBV5-1 and TRBJ2-7, with TRBD1 identical over 7 bases. The CDR3 sequence is 17 residues long. The V gene's germline CDR1 is SGHRS and CDR2 YFSETQ.